These T cell receptor beta chains were read from a single sample in a study of siplizumab effects on memory and regulatory T cells. The repertoire was sequenced with immunoSEQ multiplex PCR; TCRdb's copy has only in-frame clones and lacks some. The sample records some 56,000 clones, about 98% being singletons. The specimen sequenced was naive CD8+ T cells sorted from blood. The origin of the receptors is a human donor in good health. The CDR3 runs from the conserved cysteine through the conserved F or W. D genes are given only for firm matches.

cdr3_length j_call d_call v_call cdr3_aa cdr3_nt
14 TRBJ2-2 NA TRBV27 CASKYGVGTGELFF TGTGCCAGCAAGTATGGGGTCGGCACCGGGGAGCTGTTTTTT
15 TRBJ2-7 TRBD2 TRBV27 CASSLRGGTTYEQYF TGTGCCAGCAGTTTACGGGGGGGAACTACCTACGAGCAGTACTTC
16 TRBJ1-4 NA TRBV5-1 CASSFRTADEYEKLFF TGCGCCAGCAGCTTCAGGACAGCTGACGAATATGAAAAACTGTTTTTT
13 TRBJ1-1 NA TRBV30 CAWSESLNTEAFF TGTGCCTGGAGTGAGTCACTGAACACTGAAGCTTTCTTT
10 TRBJ1-2 NA TRBV20-1 CSASQYGYTF TGCAGTGCTAGCCAATATGGCTACACCTTC
14 TRBJ1-1 NA TRBV27 CASSLEGGGTEAFF TGTGCCAGCAGTTTAGAAGGGGGAGGCACTGAAGCTTTCTTT
14 TRBJ2-7 TRBD2 TRBV5-8 CASSLVREAYEQYF TGTGCCAGCAGCTTGGTACGGGAGGCCTACGAGCAGTACTTC
16 TRBJ2-1 TRBD2 TRBV28 CASSLPGGRAPNEQFF TGTGCCAGCAGTTTACCCGGCGGGAGGGCCCCTAATGAGCAGTTCTTC
15 TRBJ2-1 NA TRBV2 CASSEAAGGYNEQFF TGTGCCAGCAGTGAAGCGGCAGGAGGATACAATGAGCAGTTCTTC
16 TRBJ1-1 TRBD1 TRBV11-2 CASSGYPQGVRSEAFF TGTGCCAGCAGCGGGTACCCACAGGGGGTACGGTCTGAAGCTTTCTTT
13 TRBJ1-4 NA TRBV27 CASSFRTNEKLFF TGTGCCAGCAGTTTTAGGACTAATGAAAAACTGTTTTTT
13 TRBJ2-7 NA TRBV7-3 CASSLFGGYEQYF TGTGCCAGCAGCTTATTCGGTGGGTACGAGCAGTACTTC
13 TRBJ2-2 NA TRBV7-3 CASSYHSGGELFF TGTGCCAGCAGCTATCACTCAGGGGGGGAGCTGTTTTTT
13 TRBJ1-4 NA TRBV9 CASSPTFGEKLFF TGTGCCAGCAGCCCCACATTTGGTGAAAAACTGTTTTTT
15 TRBJ2-3 NA TRBV9 CASSLVNRDTDTQYF TGTGCCAGCAGCCTAGTCAACAGGGATACAGATACGCAGTATTTT
16 TRBJ1-3 NA TRBV18 CASSQMEGRSGNTIYF TGTGCCAGCTCACAGATGGAGGGGCGCAGTGGAAACACCATATATTTT
14 TRBJ2-7 TRBD1 TRBV5-6 CASTFRDRGYEQYF TGTGCCAGCACCTTCCGGGACAGAGGCTACGAGCAGTACTTC
13 TRBJ1-2 NA TRBV2 CASVVGAADGYTF TGTGCCAGCGTCGTCGGGGCCGCCGATGGCTACACCTTC
14 TRBJ2-5 NA TRBV6-5 CASSYLQGGETQYF TGTGCCAGCAGTTACCTCCAGGGAGGAGAGACCCAGTACTTC
14 TRBJ2-1 NA TRBV9 CASSVVGGNDEQFF TGTGCCAGCAGCGTAGTCGGGGGTAATGATGAGCAGTTCTTC
15 TRBJ1-5 NA TRBV7-2 CASSLNLGYNQPQHF TGTGCCAGCAGCTTAAATCTAGGGTACAATCAGCCCCAGCATTTT
13 TRBJ2-3 NA TRBV4-2 CASSLDRTDTQYF TGTGCCAGCAGCCTGGACAGAACAGATACGCAGTATTTT
17 TRBJ2-5 NA TRBV4-3 CASSQKTSWDIPETQYF TGCGCCAGCAGCCAGAAGACCTCGTGGGACATCCCCGAGACCCAGTACTTC
16 TRBJ2-3 NA TRBV14 CASSQTIQGYTDTQYF TGTGCCAGCAGCCAAACCATCCAGGGCTACACAGATACGCAGTATTTT
14 TRBJ1-5 NA TRBV6-1 CASSVGTINQPQHF TGTGCCAGCAGTGTGGGGACAATCAATCAGCCCCAGCATTTT
16 TRBJ1-1 NA TRBV28 CASSHLLLNMNTEAFF TGTGCCAGCAGCCACCTCCTTCTTAACATGAACACTGAAGCTTTCTTT
15 TRBJ1-4 TRBD1 TRBV19 CASSLADRPNEKLFF TGTGCCAGTAGTCTAGCGGACAGGCCTAATGAAAAACTGTTTTTT
14 TRBJ2-7 TRBD2 TRBV29-1 CSVGGTSGFYEQYF TGCAGCGTCGGCGGGACTAGCGGTTTTTACGAGCAGTACTTC
16 TRBJ1-5 TRBD1 TRBV4-1 CASSIRDRGPNQPQHF TGCGCCAGCAGCATACGGGACAGGGGGCCAAATCAGCCCCAGCATTTT
16 TRBJ1-4 TRBD1 TRBV16 CASSQSGTGGHEKLFF TGTGCCAGCAGCCAATCGGGGACAGGTGGACATGAAAAACTGTTTTTT
18 TRBJ1-3 NA TRBV7-8 CASSLGQDLRFYGNTIYF TGTGCCAGCAGCTTAGGACAGGATCTACGATTTTACGGAAACACCATATATTTT
14 TRBJ1-1 NA TRBV15 CATSSMQDTTEAFF TGTGCCACCAGCAGTATGCAGGATACCACTGAAGCTTTCTTT
15 TRBJ1-5 NA TRBV2 CASTNTALSNQPQHF TGTGCCAGCACTAACACGGCCCTGAGCAATCAGCCCCAGCATTTT